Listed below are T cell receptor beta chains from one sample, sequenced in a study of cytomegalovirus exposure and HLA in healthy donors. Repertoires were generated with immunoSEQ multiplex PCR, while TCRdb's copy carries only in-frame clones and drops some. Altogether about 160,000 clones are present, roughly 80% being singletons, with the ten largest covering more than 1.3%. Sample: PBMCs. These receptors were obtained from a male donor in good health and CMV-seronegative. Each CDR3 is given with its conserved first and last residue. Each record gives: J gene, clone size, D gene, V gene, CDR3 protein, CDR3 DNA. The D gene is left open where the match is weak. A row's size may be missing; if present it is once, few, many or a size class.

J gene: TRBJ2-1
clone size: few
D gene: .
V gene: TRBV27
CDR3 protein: CASSFGLYNEQFF
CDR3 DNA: TGTGCCAGCAGTTTTGGGCTTTACAATGAGCAGTTCTTC

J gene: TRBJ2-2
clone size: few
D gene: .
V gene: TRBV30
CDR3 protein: CAWSVLMAGELFF
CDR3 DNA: TGTGCCTGGAGTGTTTTAATGGCAGGGGAGCTGTTTTTT

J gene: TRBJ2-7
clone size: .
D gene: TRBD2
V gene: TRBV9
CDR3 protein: CASSVLAGVGEQYF
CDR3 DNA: TGTGCCAGCAGCGTTTTAGCGGGAGTGGGAGAGCAGTACTTC

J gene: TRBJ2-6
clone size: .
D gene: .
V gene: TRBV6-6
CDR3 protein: CASSLQGAGANVLTF
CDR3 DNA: TGTGCCAGCAGTTTACAGGGAGCTGGGGCCAACGTCCTGACTTTC

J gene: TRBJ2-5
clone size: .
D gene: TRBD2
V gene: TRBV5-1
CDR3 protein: CASSLAASGGVDQETQYF
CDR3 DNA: TGCGCCAGCAGCTTGGCGGCTAGCGGGGGGGTAGACCAAGAGACCCAGTACTTC

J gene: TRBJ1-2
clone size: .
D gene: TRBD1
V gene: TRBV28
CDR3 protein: CASSPSDRLMGGYTF
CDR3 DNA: TGTGCCAGCAGCCCCTCGGACAGGTTGATGGGGGGCTACACCTTC

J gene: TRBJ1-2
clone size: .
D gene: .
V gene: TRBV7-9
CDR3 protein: CASSLFGADYGYTF
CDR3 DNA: TGTGCCAGCAGCTTGTTTGGGGCAGACTATGGCTACACCTTC

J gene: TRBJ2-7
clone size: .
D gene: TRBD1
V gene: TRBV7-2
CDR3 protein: CASSPGQINYEQYF
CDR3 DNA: TGTGCCAGCAGCCCGGGACAGATAAACTACGAGCAGTACTTC

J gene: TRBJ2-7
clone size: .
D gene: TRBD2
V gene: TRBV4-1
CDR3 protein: CASSTRGGYEQYF
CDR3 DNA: TGCGCCAGCAGCACTCGGGGGGGGTACGAGCAGTACTTC

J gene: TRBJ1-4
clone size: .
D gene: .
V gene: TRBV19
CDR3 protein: CASSSSGGSEKLFF
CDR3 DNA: TGTGCCAGTAGCTCTAGCGGAGGAAGTGAAAAACTGTTTTTT

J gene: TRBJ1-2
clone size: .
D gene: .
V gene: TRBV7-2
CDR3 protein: CASSLSMGNNYGYTF
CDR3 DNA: TGTGCCAGCAGCTTAAGTATGGGCAATAACTATGGCTACACCTTC

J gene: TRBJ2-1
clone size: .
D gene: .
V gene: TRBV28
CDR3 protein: CASGLNRQNEQFF
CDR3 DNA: TGTGCCAGCGGACTCAACCGACAAAATGAGCAGTTCTTC

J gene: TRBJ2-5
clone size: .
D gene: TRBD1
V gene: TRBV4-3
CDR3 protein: CASSHGQGQETQYF
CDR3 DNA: TGCGCCAGCAGCCATGGACAGGGCCAAGAGACCCAGTACTTC

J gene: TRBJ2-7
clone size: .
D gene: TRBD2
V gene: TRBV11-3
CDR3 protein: CASSTTSGGPNEQYF
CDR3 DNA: TGTGCCAGCAGCACTACTAGCGGGGGGCCGAACGAGCAGTACTTC

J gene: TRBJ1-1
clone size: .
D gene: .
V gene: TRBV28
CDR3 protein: CASSFRTTGWGSEAFF
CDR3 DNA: TGTGCCAGCAGTTTTCGAACCACAGGGTGGGGGTCTGAAGCTTTCTTT

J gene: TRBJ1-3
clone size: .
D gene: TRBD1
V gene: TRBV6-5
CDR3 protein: CASSYSDRVGNTIYF
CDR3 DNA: TGTGCCAGCAGTTACTCCGACAGGGTTGGAAACACCATATATTTT

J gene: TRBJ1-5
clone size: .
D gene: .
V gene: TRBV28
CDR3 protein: CASSFGSGGDQPQHF
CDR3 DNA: TGTGCCAGCAGTTTCGGAAGTGGGGGGGACCAGCCCCAGCATTTT

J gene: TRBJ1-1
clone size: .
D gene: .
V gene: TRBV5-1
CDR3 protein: CASRDSMNTEAFF
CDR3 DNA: TGCGCCAGCAGGGACTCCATGAACACTGAAGCTTTCTTT

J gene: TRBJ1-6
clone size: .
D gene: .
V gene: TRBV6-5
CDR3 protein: CASGPQAYNSPLHF
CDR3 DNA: TGTGCCAGCGGGCCCCAGGCGTATAATTCACCCCTCCACTTT

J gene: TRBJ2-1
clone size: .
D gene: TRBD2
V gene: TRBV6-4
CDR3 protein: CASSDMSSGHNEQFF
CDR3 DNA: TGTGCCAGCAGTGACATGTCTAGCGGTCACAATGAGCAGTTCTTC

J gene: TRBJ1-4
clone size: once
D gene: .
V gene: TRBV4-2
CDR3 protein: CASSQDRRGGKLFF
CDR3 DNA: TGTGCCAGCAGCCAAGATAGGCGAGGTGGGAAACTGTTTTTT

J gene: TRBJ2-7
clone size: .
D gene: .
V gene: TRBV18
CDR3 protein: CASSPARVSTYEQYF
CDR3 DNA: TGTGCCAGCTCACCGGCCCGGGTTTCAACCTACGAGCAGTACTTC

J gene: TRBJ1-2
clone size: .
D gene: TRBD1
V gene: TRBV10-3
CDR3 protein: CAISEGDRGRGGYTF
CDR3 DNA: TGTGCCATCAGTGAGGGGGACAGGGGGCGCGGTGGCTACACCTTC

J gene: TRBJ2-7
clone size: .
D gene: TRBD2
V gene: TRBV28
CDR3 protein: CASSSPGVAGFYEQYF
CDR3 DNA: TGTGCCAGCAGTTCCCCGGGGGTAGCGGGCTTCTACGAGCAGTACTTC

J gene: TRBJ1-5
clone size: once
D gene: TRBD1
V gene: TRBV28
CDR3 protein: CASTLGTGGSNQPQHF
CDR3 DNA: TGTGCCAGCACCCTCGGGACAGGGGGTAGCAATCAGCCCCAGCATTTT

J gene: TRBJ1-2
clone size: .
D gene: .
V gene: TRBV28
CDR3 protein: CASSFSGLLYGYTF
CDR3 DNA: TGTGCCAGCAGTTTTTCAGGTTTACTTTATGGCTACACCTTC

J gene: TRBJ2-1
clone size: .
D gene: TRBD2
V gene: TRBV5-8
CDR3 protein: CASTLLGAGDLYNEQFF
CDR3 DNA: TGTGCCAGCACACTCTTGGGAGCGGGAGACCTATACAATGAGCAGTTCTTC

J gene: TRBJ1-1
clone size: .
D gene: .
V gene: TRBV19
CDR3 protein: CASSILGQNTEAFF
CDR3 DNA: TGTGCCAGTAGTATATTAGGACAGAACACTGAAGCTTTCTTT

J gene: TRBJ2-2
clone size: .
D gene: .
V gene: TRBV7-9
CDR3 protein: CASSPQGARGNTGELFF
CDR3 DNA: TGTGCCAGCAGCCCACAGGGCGCAAGGGGTAACACCGGGGAGCTGTTTTTT

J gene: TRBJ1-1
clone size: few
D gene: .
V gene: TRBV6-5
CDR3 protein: CASRDLSWDTEAFF
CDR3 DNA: TGTGCCAGCAGAGACTTGAGCTGGGACACTGAAGCTTTCTTT

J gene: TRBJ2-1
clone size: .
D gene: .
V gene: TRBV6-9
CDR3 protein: CARSAGSSYNEQFF
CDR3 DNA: TGTGCCAGGTCCGCCGGGAGCTCCTACAATGAGCAGTTCTTC

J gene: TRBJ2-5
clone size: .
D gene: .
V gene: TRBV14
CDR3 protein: CASSQDPAGKGTQYF
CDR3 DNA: TGTGCCAGCAGCCAAGATCCGGCAGGGAAGGGGACCCAGTACTTC

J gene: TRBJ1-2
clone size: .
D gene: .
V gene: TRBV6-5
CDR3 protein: CASSYSTNTNYGYTF
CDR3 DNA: TGTGCCAGCAGTTACTCGACAAATACTAACTATGGCTACACCTTC

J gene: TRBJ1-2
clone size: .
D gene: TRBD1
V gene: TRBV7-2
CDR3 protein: CASSPLVGGVNYGYTF
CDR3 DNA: TGTGCCAGCAGCCCTTTAGTAGGGGGCGTTAACTATGGCTACACCTTC

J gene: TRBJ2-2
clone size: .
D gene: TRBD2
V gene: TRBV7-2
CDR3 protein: CASSPLGLAGTGELFF
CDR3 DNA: TGTGCCAGCAGCCCACTGGGACTAGCGGGAACCGGGGAGCTGTTTTTT

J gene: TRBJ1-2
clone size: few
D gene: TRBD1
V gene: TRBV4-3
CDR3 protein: CASSRTGIGAYGYTF
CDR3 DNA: TGCGCCAGCAGCCGGACAGGGATAGGGGCCTATGGCTACACCTTC

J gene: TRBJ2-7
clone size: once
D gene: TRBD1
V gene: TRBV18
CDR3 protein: CASSAGTGGLWEQYF
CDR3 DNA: TGTGCCAGCTCAGCCGGGACAGGGGGCCTCTGGGAGCAGTACTTC

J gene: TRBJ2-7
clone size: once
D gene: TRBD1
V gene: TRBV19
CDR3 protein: CASSWGQGNYEQYF
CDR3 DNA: TGTGCCAGTAGTTGGGGACAGGGGAACTACGAGCAGTACTTC

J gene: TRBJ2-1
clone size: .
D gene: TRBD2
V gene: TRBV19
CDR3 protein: CASSPTGTSGEGYEQFF
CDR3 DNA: TGTGCCAGTAGTCCGACAGGGACTAGCGGGGAAGGCTATGAGCAGTTCTTC

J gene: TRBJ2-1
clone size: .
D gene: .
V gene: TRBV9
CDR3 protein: CASSVAVSANEQFF
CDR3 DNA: TGTGCCAGCAGCGTTGCAGTTTCTGCCAATGAGCAGTTCTTC

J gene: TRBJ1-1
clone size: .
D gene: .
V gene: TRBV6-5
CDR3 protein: CASSYPGGTEAFF
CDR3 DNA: TGTGCCAGCAGTTACCCGGGGGGCACTGAAGCTTTCTTT

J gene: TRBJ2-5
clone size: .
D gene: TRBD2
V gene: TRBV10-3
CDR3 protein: CASASKAGGETQYF
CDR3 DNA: TGTGCCAGTGCGTCTAAAGCGGGGGGGGAGACCCAGTACTTC

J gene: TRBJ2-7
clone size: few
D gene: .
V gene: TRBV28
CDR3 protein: CASSPRGYEQYF
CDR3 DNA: TGTGCCAGCAGCCCCCGGGGGTACGAGCAGTACTTC

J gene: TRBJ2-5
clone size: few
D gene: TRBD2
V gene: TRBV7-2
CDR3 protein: CASRSGGAGSGETQYF
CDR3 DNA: TGTGCCAGCAGAAGCGGGGGGGCGGGGTCGGGGGAGACCCAGTACTTC

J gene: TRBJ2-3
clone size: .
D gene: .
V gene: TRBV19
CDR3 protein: CASSILSTWDTQYF
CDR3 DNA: TGTGCCAGTAGTATACTATCAACCTGGGATACGCAGTATTTT

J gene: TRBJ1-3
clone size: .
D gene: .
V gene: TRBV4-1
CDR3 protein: CASSQDRSGTIYF
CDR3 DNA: TGCGCCAGCAGCCAAGATCGTTCGGGGACCATATATTTT

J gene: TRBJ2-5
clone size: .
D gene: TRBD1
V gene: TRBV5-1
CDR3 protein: CASRLGQGATETQYF
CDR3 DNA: TGCGCCAGCAGATTGGGACAGGGGGCAACAGAGACCCAGTACTTC

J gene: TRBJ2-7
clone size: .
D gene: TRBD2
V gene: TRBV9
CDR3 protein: CASSVGASGSLYEQYF
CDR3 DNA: TGTGCCAGCAGCGTAGGAGCTAGCGGGAGTCTTTACGAGCAGTACTTC

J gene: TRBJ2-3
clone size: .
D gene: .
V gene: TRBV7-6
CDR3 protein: CTSSLSTGEGDTQYF
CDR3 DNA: TGTACCAGCAGCTTATCGACAGGGGAGGGAGATACGCAGTATTTT

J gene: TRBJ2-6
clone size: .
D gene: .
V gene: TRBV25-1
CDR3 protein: CASSEVPSSGANVLTF
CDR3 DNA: TGTGCCAGCAGTGAGGTCCCCAGCTCTGGGGCCAACGTCCTGACTTTC

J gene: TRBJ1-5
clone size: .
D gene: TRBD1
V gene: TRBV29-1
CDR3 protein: CSVELPGGQPQHF
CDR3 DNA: TGCAGCGTTGAATTGCCAGGGGGTCAGCCCCAGCATTTT

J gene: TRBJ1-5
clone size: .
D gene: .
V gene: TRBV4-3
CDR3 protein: CASSQEQNQPQHF
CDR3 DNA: TGCGCCAGCAGCCAAGAACAGAATCAGCCCCAGCATTTT

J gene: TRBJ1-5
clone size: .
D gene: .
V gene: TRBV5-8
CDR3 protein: CASSSGREPQHF
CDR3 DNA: TGTGCCAGCAGCTCGGGTCGGGAGCCCCAGCATTTT

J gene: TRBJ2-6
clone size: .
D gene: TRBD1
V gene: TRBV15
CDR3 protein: CATSRDGQGTGANVLTF
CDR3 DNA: TGTGCCACCAGCAGAGATGGACAGGGGACAGGGGCCAACGTCCTGACTTTC

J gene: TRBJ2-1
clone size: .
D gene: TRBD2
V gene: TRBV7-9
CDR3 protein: CASSLGLAVYNEQFF
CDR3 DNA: TGTGCCAGCAGCTTAGGACTAGCGGTATACAATGAGCAGTTCTTC

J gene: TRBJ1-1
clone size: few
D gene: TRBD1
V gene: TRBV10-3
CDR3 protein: CATKLGTAQNTEAFF
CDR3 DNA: TGTGCCACTAAACTTGGGACAGCCCAAAACACTGAAGCTTTCTTT

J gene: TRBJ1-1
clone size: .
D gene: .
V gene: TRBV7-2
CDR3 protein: CASSLATGTEAFF
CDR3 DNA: TGTGCCAGCAGCTTAGCGACAGGCACTGAAGCTTTCTTT

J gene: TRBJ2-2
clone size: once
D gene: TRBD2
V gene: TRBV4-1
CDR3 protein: CASSRPGTSGNTGELFF
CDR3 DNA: TGCGCCAGCAGCCGACCCGGGACTAGCGGGAACACCGGGGAGCTGTTTTTT

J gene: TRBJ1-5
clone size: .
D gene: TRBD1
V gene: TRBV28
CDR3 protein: CASLTGTFQNQPQHF
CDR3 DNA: TGTGCCAGCCTGACAGGGACCTTTCAAAATCAGCCCCAGCATTTT